This T cell receptor beta chain was recorded in a study of shared clonotypes between healthy human individuals. The CDR3 is 12 amino acids. The germline gives CDR1 LNHDA, CDR2 SQIVND (reference sequence). Trimming left V 3 bases short and J 5 bases short, with 7 bases between. Profiled with immunoSEQ multiplex PCR; TCRdb holds only in-frame clones, not every one. The sample has over a million clones, approximately 98% seen once. Sequences were obtained from naive CD4+ T cells sorted from blood. The sample's subset: CD45RA+ positively selected. This chain connects TRBV19 to TRBJ1-2; D is unresolved. The source is a man between 25 and 39 years old in good health. For the CDR3, the DNA is TGTGCCAGTAGTATGATAGATTATGGCTACACCTTC. Protein: CASSMIDYGYTF.